This T cell receptor beta chain emerged from a study of a mutant IDH1 vaccine in newly diagnosed glioma. Overall study: Patients were pretreated with radiotherapy, temozolomide, or both, mostly both.

Only in-frame clones appear in the TCRdb table, and some are missing; sequencing was by immunoSEQ multiplex PCR. The sample contains around 56,000 clones, 82% of which appear only once. The time point was: week 5, during vaccination. Mutant IDH1 20-mer peptide, at 300 ug, made up each vaccine dose, with topical imiquimod. Patients carried new grade 3 or 4 IDH1-mutant astrocytomas lacking nuclear ATRX. The length of the CDR3 is 17 residues. The trim removed 6 bases at V and 0 bases at J, leaving 10 bases unmatched. Germline V lookup: CDR1 LGHNT, CDR2 FRNRAP. Points on this clone: The antigen remains unidentified.

The sample in question was PBMCs, obtained from a glioma patient whose treatment included an IDH1 peptide vaccine. The genes are TRBV12-5 and TRBJ1-3; 8 bases are shared with TRBD1. The receptor was derived from a woman between 18 and 30 years old with glioma. Some clones in this sample may be carry-over from other donors' samples. CDR3 bases: TGTGCTAGTGGCTACCCGGACAGGGCCAACTCTGGAAACACCATATATTTT. Its protein product is CASGYPDRANSGNTIYF.